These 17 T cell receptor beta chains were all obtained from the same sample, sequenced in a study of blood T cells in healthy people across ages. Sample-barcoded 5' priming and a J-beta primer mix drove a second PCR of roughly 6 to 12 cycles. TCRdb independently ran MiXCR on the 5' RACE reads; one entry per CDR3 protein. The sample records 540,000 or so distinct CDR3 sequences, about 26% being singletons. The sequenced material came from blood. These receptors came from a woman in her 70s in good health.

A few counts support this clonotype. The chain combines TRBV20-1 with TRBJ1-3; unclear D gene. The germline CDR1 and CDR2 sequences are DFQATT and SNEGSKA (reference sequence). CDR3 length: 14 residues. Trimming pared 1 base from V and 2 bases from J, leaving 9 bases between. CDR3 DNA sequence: TGCAGTGCTAGAGTGGAGGGTGCTGGAAACACCATATATTTT. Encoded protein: CSARVEGAGNTIYF.

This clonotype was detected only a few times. Written as DNA, the CDR3 is TGTGCCAGCAGCCCCCACCGGGACAGGGATGTAAACATTCAGTACTTC. Translating it yields CASSPHRDRDVNIQYF. The V call is TRBV12-3 or TRBV12-4, the J call TRBJ2-4; 9 bases are a match to TRBD1. J gave up 6 bases and V 6 bases, and 12 bases lay outside the gene matches. The CDR3 spans 16 residues.

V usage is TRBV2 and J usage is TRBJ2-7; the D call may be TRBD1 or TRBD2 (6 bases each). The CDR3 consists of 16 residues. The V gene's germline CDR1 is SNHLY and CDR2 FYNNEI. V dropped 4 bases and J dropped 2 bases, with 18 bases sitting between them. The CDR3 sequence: CASSALQGGNTYEQYV. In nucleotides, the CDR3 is TGTGCCAGCAGTGCCCTCCAAGGGGGGAATACCTACGAGCAGTACGTC.

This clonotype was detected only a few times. The CDR3: CATSETTGQGASGGYTF. CDR3 nucleotide sequence: TGTGCCACCAGTGAGACGACCGGACAGGGCGCATCGGGTGGCTACACCTTC. The chain combines TRBV24-1 with TRBJ1-2, with TRBD1 identical over 8 bases. The V gene's germline CDR1 is KGHDR and CDR2 SFDVKD. The CDR3 runs 17 residues. With 4 bases clipped from V and 7 bases from J, the junction kept 16 bases outside the gene matches.

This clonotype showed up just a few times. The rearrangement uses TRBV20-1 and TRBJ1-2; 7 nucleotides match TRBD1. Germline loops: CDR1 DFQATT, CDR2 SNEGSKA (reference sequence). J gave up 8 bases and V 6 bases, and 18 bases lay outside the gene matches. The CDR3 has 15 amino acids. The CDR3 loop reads CSADGDSGGLRGYTF. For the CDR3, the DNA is TGCAGTGCGGACGGGGACTCAGGGGGTTTGAGGGGCTACACCTTC.

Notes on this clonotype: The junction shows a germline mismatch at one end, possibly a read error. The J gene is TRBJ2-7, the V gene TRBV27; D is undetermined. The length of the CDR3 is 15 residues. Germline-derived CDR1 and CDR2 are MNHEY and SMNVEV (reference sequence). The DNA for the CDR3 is TGTGCCAGCAGTCCTTTTGGCCGGACCTCCTACGGGCAGTACTTC. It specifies CASSPFGRTSYGQYF.

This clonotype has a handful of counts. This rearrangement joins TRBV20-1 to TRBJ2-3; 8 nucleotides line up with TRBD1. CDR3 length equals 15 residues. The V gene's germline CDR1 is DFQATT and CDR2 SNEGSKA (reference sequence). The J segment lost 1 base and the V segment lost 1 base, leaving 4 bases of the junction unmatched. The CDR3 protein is CSARGPGGRTDTQYF. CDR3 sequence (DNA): TGCAGTGCTAGAGGCCCAGGGGGCCGCACAGATACGCAGTATTTT.

CDR3 protein: CASSFQGLGNEKLFF. CDR3 DNA: TGCGCCAGCAGCTTCCAGGGGTTAGGTAATGAAAAACTGTTTTTT. This chain links TRBV5-1 with TRBJ1-4; tentatively, D is TRBD1 (6 bases). From germline, CDR1 is SGHRS and CDR2 YFSETQ. V lost 2 bases and J lost 4, with 12 bases in between. This CDR3 is 15 amino acids long.

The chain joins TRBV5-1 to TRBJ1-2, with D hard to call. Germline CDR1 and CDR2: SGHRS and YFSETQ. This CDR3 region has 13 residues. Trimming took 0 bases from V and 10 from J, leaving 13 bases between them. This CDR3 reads CASSLGVGSNYTF. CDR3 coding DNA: TGCGCCAGCAGCTTGGGAGTAGGTTCTAACTACACCTTC.

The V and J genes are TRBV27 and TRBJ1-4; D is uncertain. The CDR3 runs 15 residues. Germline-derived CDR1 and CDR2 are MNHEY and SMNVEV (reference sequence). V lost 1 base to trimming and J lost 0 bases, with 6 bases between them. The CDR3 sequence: CASSLFTPTNEKLFF. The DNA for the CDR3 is TGTGCCAGCAGTTTATTCACACCAACTAATGAAAAACTGTTTTTT.

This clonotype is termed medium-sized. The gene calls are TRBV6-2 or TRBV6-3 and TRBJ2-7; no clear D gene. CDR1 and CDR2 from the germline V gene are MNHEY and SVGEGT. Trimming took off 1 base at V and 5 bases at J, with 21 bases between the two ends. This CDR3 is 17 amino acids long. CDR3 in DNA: TGTGCCAGCAGTTACTTGAAACCTAGTCCCCGCGGTGACGAGCAGTACTTC. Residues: CASSYLKPSPRGDEQYF.

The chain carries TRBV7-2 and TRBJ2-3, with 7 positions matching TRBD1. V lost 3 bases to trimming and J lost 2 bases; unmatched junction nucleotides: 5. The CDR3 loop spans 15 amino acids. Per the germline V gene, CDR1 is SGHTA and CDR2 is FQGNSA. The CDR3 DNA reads TGTGCCAGCAGCTTTAATAAGGGGGCCACAGATACGCAGTATTTT. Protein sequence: CASSFNKGATDTQYF.

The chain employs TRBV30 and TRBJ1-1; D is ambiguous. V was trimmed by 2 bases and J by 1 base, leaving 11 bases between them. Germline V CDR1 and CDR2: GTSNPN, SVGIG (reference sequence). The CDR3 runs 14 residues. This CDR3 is CAWSPLGPNTEAFF. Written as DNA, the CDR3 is TGTGCCTGGAGTCCCCTAGGGCCGAACACTGAAGCTTTCTTT. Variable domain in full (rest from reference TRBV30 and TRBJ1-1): SQTIHQWPATLVQPVGSPLSLECTVEGTSNPNLYWYRQAAGRGLQLLFYSVGIGQISSEVPQNLSASRPQDRQFILSSKKLLLSDSGFYLCAWSPLGPNTEAFFGQGTRLTVV.

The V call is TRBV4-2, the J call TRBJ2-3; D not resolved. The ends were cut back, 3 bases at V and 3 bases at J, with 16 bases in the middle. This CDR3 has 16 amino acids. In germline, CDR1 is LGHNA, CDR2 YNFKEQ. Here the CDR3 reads CASSQPEAGRTDTQYF. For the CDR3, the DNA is TGTGCCAGCAGCCAGCCCGAAGCAGGCCGGACAGATACGCAGTATTTT.

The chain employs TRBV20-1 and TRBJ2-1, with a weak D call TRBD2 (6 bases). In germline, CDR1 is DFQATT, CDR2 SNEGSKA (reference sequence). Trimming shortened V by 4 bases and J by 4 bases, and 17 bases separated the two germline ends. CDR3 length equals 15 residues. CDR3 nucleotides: TGCAGTGCTAAAAGGGCGGGAAGAATTTACAATGAGCAGTTCTTC. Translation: CSAKRAGRIYNEQFF.

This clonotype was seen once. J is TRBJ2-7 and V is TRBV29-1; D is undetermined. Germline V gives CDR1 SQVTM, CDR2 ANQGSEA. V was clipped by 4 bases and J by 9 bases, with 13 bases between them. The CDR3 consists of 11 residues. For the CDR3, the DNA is TGCAGCGTTGGGACGGATCTCGGGCAGTACTTC. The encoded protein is CSVGTDLGQYF.

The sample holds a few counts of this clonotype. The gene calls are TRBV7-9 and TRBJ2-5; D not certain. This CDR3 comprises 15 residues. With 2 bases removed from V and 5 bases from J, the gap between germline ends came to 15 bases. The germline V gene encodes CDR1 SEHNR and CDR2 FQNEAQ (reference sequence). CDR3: CASSLNSLKRETQYF. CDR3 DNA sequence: TGTGCCAGCAGCTTAAATTCCCTGAAAAGGGAGACCCAGTACTTC.